This T cell receptor (beta chain) is drawn from a study of shared clonotypes between healthy human individuals. To note about this clone: Other DNA sequences of this sample code for an identical CDR3.

Sequencing used immunoSEQ multiplex PCR; TCRdb keeps in-frame clones, though not all of them. The sample consists of over a million clones, 75% to 80% of them appearing once. The CDR3 contains 14 residues. Germline CDR1 is SNHLY and CDR2 is FYNNEI. The junction had 7 bases not matched to a gene; V was cut back by 6 bases and J by 8 bases. Sequencing used memory CD4+ T cells from PBMCs. Stated subset: CD45RA-negative fraction. This sequence joins TRBV2 and TRBJ1-4, with TRBD1 matching over 9 bases. This TCR was sampled from a young man in good health. Some clones in this sample may be carry-over from other donors' samples. The DNA for the CDR3 is TGTGCCAGCAGGACCGGGACAGGGAACGAAAAACTGTTTTTT. Translation gives CASRTGTGNEKLFF.